This T cell receptor beta chain emerged from a study of T cell responses to AZD1222 COVID-19 vaccine. Profiling relied on immunoSEQ multiplex PCR, and the TCRdb table lists in-frame clones only, not all of them. The sample comprises about 140,000 clones, approximately 90% of which are singletons, and 3% to 4% rests with the top ten. The receptor was isolated from an adult who received the AZD1222 COVID-19 vaccine. Sequences were derived from peripheral blood, sampled 28 days after the second AZD1222 dose.

The CDR3 nucleotides read TGTGCCAGCAGTCTTATCACAGGGACGACTAATGAAAAACTGTTTTTT. Protein product: CASSLITGTTNEKLFF. J is TRBJ1-4 and V is TRBV28; D may be TRBD1 (6 bases). Germline V lookup: CDR1 MDHEN, CDR2 SYDVKM. V was cut by 5 bases and J by 2 bases, with 15 bases left in between. The CDR3 has 16 amino acids.